The table lists the clone carrying this TCR beta chain with a few counts. The antigen is not known. This sample is drawn from a study of identifying expanded T cells in peripheral blood. Study-level findings and limits: Roughly two-week clone count variance significantly increased as total template count grew. Over about two and four weeks, about 16 and 20 clones changed, versus around 1.3 between replicates.

No infections or other immune events were documented during collection. Only in-frame clones appear in the TCRdb table, and some are missing; sequencing was by immunoSEQ multiplex PCR. The sample carries tens of thousands of clones, about 80% recorded once. Trimming took 2 bases from V and 0 from J, leaving 14 bases between them. Germline-derived CDR1 and CDR2 are LGHNA and YSLEER. The length of the CDR3 is 16 residues. The chain combines TRBV4-3 with TRBJ2-7; D perhaps matches TRBD2 (5 bases). Material: blood. This TCR was recovered from a person aged 18 to 69 in good health. CDR3 sequence (DNA): TGCGCCAGCAGCCAACCCTCGGCGGGTCCCTCCTACGAGCAGTACTTC. Its protein product is CASSQPSAGPSYEQYF.